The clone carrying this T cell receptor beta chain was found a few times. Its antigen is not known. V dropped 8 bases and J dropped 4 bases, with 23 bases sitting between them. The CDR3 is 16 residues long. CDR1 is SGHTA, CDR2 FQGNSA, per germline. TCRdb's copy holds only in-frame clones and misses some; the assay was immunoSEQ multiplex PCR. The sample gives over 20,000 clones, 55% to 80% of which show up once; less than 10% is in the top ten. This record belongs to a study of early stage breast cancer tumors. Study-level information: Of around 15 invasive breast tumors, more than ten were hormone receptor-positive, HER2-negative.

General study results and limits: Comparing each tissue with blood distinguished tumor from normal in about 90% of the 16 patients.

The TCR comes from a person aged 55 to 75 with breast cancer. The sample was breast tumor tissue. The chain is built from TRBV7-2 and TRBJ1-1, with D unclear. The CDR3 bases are TGTGCCAGCCTACCAGCGGGGATCAGAAGGAGCACTGAAGCTTTCTTT. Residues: CASLPAGIRRSTEAFF.